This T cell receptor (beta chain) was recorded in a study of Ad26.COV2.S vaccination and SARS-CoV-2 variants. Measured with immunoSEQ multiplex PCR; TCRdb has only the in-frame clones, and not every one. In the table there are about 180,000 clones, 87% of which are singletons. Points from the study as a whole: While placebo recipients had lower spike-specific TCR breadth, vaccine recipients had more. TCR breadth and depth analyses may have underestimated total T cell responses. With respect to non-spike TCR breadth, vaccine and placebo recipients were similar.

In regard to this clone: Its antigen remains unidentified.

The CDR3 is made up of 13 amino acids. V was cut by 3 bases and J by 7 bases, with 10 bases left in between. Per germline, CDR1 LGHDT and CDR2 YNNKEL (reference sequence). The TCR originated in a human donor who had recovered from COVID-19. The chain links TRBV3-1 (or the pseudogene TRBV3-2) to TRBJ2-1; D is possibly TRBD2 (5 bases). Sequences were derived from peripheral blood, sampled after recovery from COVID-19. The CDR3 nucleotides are TGTGCCAGCAGCCAGCTCTCGGGGAATGAGCAGTTCTTC. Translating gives CASSQLSGNEQFF.